The 5 T cell receptor beta chains below all came from one sample that was sequenced in a study of regulatory T cells in long-lasting Graves disease. Both iRepertoire HTBI primers and Arm-PCR of CDR3 regions were used to build the TCR beta libraries. Using its own MiXCR run on the multiplex PCR reads, TCRdb lists one record per CDR3 protein. The table has 350,000 to 450,000 distinct CDR3 sequences, about 15% seen once. As for time point: newly diagnosed GD, antithyroid drugs for less than 3 months. RNA from PBMCs was the source of the TCR library. The data were also submitted as part of a second study, on T cells in Graves' hyperthyroidism and ophthalmopathy.

This specimen was peripheral blood mononuclear cells (PBMCs), taken at new diagnosis, from a patient treated with antithyroid drugs. The origin of the receptors is a woman in her 30s with Graves disease.

This clonotype occurred many times. This rearrangement joins TRBV7-2 to TRBJ2-7; tentatively, D is TRBD1 (6 bases). The CDR3 consists of 12 residues. Deletions cut 8 bases from V and 3 bases from J, with 11 bases between. The germline V gene has CDR1 SGHTA and CDR2 FQGNSA. The CDR3 sequence: CASRDMIYEQYF. The CDR3 DNA follows: TGTGCCAGCCGGGACATGATCTACGAGCAGTACTTC.

This sequence joins TRBV7-9 and TRBJ2-7; D gene ambiguous. CDR1 is SEHNR and CDR2 is FQNEAQ in the germline V gene (reference sequence). V was clipped by 1 base and J by 7 bases, with 17 bases between them. The CDR3 covers 15 residues. The CDR3 protein is CASSLEVARATEQYF. The DNA for the CDR3 is TGTGCCAGCAGCTTAGAAGTTGCCCGAGCAACGGAGCAGTACTTC.

Of note for this clonotype: It may be a read error: a sequence one base away is much more abundant. The rearrangement uses TRBV7-9 and TRBJ2-1, with TRBD2 identical over 12 bases. The V segment lost 11 bases and the J segment 0 bases; nucleotides outside the gene matches: 11. CDR3 length equals 17 residues. From germline, CDR1 is SEHNR and CDR2 FQNEAQ (reference sequence). CDR3 loop: CACMPPGLAGSYNEQFF. For the CDR3, the DNA is TGTGCCTGCATGCCCCCGGGACTAGCGGGCTCCTACAATGAGCAGTTCTTC.

The V gene is TRBV27, the J gene TRBJ1-1; D gene ambiguous. This CDR3 spans 15 amino acids. Germline V gene sequence: CDR1 MNHEY, CDR2 SMNVEV (reference sequence). DNA of the CDR3: TGTGTCACCAAAACTTATCGGGGAGGGAACACTGAAGCTTTCTTT. Encoded protein: CVTKTYRGGNTEAFF.

V gene TRBV29-1 combines with J gene TRBJ2-7, with 10 nucleotides matching TRBD1. The germline CDR1 and CDR2 sequences are SQVTM and ANQGSEA. The CDR3 has 13 amino acids. V trimming: 3 bases; J trimming: 4 bases; junction bases outside the gene matches: 3. CDR3 sequence (DNA): TGCAGCGTTGATCGGACAGGGGGATACGAGCAGTACTTC. It translates to CSVDRTGGYEQYF.